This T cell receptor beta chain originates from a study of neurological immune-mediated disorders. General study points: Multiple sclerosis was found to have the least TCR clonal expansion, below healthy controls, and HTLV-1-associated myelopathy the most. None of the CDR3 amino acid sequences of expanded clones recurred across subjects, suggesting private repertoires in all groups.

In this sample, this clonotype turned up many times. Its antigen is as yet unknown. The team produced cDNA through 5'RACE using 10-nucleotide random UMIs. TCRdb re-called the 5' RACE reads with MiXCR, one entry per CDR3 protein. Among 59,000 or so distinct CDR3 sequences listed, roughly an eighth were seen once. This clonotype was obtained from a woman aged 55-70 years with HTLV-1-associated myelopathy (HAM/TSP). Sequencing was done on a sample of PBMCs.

In nucleotides, the CDR3 is TGTGCCAGCAGCCCAAGGACAGGGATTGAGCAGTACTTC. Translated: CASSPRTGIEQYF. The chain recombines TRBV11-2 with TRBJ2-7; the match to TRBD1 covers 8 bases. The V gene's germline CDR1 is SGHAT and CDR2 FQNNGV. V lost 5 bases and J lost 7; bases outside the gene matches: 7. The length of the CDR3 is 13 residues.